This T cell receptor (beta chain) was obtained from a study of radiation and T cells in renal cell carcinoma. Study-level points and caveats: Irradiated tumors held more dominant CDR3 motifs than control tumors. Top 100 clonotypes averaged approximately 50% in irradiated versus roughly 43% in nephrectomy-only tumors.

Assay: immunoSEQ multiplex PCR; the TCRdb copy retains only in-frame clones and omits some. In the table there are 13,000 or so clones, about 71% of which are singletons. With regard to this clone: Its antigen is unknown.

Treatment given: treatment-naive control, cytoreductive nephrectomy. Controls were unirradiated tumors from treatment-naive cytoreductive nephrectomy patients. This renal cell carcinoma was of the clear cell type. This CDR3 has 16 residues. Per the germline V gene, CDR1 is SGHKS and CDR2 is YYEKEE (reference sequence). After removal of 3 bases from V and 6 bases from J, the junction contained 7 bases not matched to a gene. The receptor comes from a woman aged 80 or older with renal cell carcinoma. Sequences were derived from tumor tissue, sampled from a patient whose treatment was nephrectomy without radiotherapy. The genes are TRBV5-5 and TRBJ1-5, with TRBD1 identical over 12 bases. The CDR3 sequence is CASSWGDRGRGQPQHF. The CDR3 nucleotides are TGTGCCAGCAGCTGGGGGGACAGGGGGCGCGGTCAGCCCCAGCATTTT.